Following are 32 T cell receptor beta chains from one sample sequenced in a study of OX40 agonist ivuxolimab in advanced cancers. Clones were sequenced by immunoSEQ multiplex PCR, and TCRdb holds only the in-frame ones, with some missing. The sample carries tens of thousands of clones, about 88% recorded once. The sequences come from CD4+ or CD8+ T cells sorted from blood, collected in a trial of the OX40 agonist ivuxolimab. The receptors derive from an adult with an advanced solid tumor such as melanoma, head and neck, liver or kidney cancer.

The rearrangement uses TRBV6-6 and TRBJ1-1; the D is unclear. V was shortened by 4 bases and J by 11 bases, with 11 bases between the two germline ends. The CDR3 loop spans 11 amino acids. CDR1 MNHNY and CDR2 SVGAGI come from the germline V gene (reference sequence). The CDR3 reads CASSSGDEAFF. CDR3 DNA sequence: TGTGCCAGCAGTTCTGGGGATGAGGCTTTCTTT.

The chain carries TRBV6-5 and TRBJ1-2; 7 bases match TRBD1. Germline loops: CDR1 MNHEY, CDR2 SVGAGI. Unmatched junction bases numbered 5, after V lost 4 bases and J lost 6 bases. The CDR3 contains 13 residues. CDR3 region: CASSSGTAHGYTF. The CDR3 DNA sequence: TGTGCCAGCAGTTCCGGGACAGCCCATGGCTACACCTTC.

This chain links TRBV9 with TRBJ2-2; D unclear. The CDR3 sequence is 15 residues long. Trimming stripped 3 bases from V and 1 base from J, with 10 bases between. Germline loops: CDR1 SGDLS, CDR2 YYNGEE. CDR3: CASSGTAGNTGELFF. The DNA of the CDR3 is TGTGCCAGCAGCGGGACCGCAGGGAACACCGGGGAGCTGTTTTTT.

This clone was recorded once. This CDR3 is CASSLEATLLDEQFF. CDR3 sequence (DNA): TGTGCCAGCAGCCTGGAGGCCACCCTACTGGATGAGCAGTTCTTC. The J gene is TRBJ2-1, the V gene TRBV28; TRBD2 is a possible D gene (5 bases). Looked up from germline, CDR1 is MDHEN and CDR2 is SYDVKM. This CDR3 contains 15 residues. Trimming removed 6 bases from V and 8 bases from J, with 20 bases in between.

The V gene is TRBV7-2, the J gene TRBJ2-7; 12 positions match TRBD2. The V and J ends lost 4 bases and 5 bases, in that order; junction bases with no gene match: 15. The CDR3 length is 18 residues. Germline values: CDR1 SGHTA, CDR2 FQGNSA. The DNA of the CDR3 is TGTGCCAGCAGCTCCCCCCGGGCTAGCGGGAGGGTCAGGAACGAGCAGTACTTC. Its protein product is CASSSPRASGRVRNEQYF.

The chain joins TRBV27 to TRBJ1-2; D is possibly TRBD1 (6 bases). This CDR3 has 13 amino acids. The ends were cut back, 3 bases at V and 8 bases at J, with 13 bases in the middle. Germline CDR1 is MNHEY and CDR2 is SMNVEV (reference sequence). In DNA, the CDR3 is TGTGCCAGCAGTTTCTATCAGGGGTTAGGCTACACCTTC. This sequence encodes CASSFYQGLGYTF.

J is TRBJ2-7 and V is TRBV7-6; no firm D call. CDR3 length: 15 amino acids. The ends were cut back, 1 base at V and 0 bases at J, with 10 bases in the middle. Germline CDR1 SGHVS, CDR2 FNYEAQ. The CDR3 loop is CASSLERAASYEQYF. In DNA, the CDR3 is TGTGCCAGCAGCTTAGAAAGGGCCGCCTCCTACGAGCAGTACTTC.

This sequence joins TRBV19 and TRBJ1-5, with 7 bases fitting TRBD1. CDR1 and CDR2 from the germline V gene are LNHDA and SQIVND (reference sequence). Losses at the gene ends were 2 bases for V and 4 bases for J; bases not matched to a gene: 5. CDR3 size: 15 residues. CDR3 DNA: TGTGCCAGTAGTATATCCAGGGGGGTTAATCAGCCCCAGCATTTT. It is translated as CASSISRGVNQPQHF.

This sequence joins TRBV4-1 and TRBJ2-2; the D is unclear. Trimming shortened V by 0 bases and J by 10 bases, and 15 bases separated the two germline ends. The germline gives CDR1 MGHRA, CDR2 YSYEKL. The CDR3 contains 15 residues. In DNA form, the CDR3 reads TGCGCCAGCAGCCAAGAGGACCCTCTCCCCGAGGAGCTGTTTTTT. Protein product: CASSQEDPLPEELFF.

V gene TRBV6-5 combines with J gene TRBJ1-6; TRBD1 agrees at 8 bases. Germline V gives CDR1 MNHEY, CDR2 SVGAGI. The CDR3 is 15 amino acids. V trimming: 2 bases; J trimming: 8 bases; junction bases outside the gene matches: 5. The CDR3 here is CASSYGGRGHSPLHF. Written as DNA, the CDR3 is TGTGCCAGCAGTTACGGGGGCAGGGGGCATTCACCCCTCCACTTT.

J is TRBJ1-5 and V is TRBV9; D is uncertain. CDR1 and CDR2 (germline): SGDLS, YYNGEE. V gave up 6 bases and J gave up 5 bases, with 18 bases separating them. The CDR3 contains 15 residues. DNA of the CDR3: TGTGCCAGCACCAGACTCCTGCTGCGCCATCAGCCCCAGCATTTT. This gives the protein CASTRLLLRHQPQHF.

This rearrangement joins TRBV18 to TRBJ1-5, with TRBD1 as a possible D gene (5 bases). The V end lost 2 bases, the J end lost 1 base, and 6 bases lay between the germline ends. In germline, CDR1 is KGHSH, CDR2 LQKENI. The length of the CDR3 is 14 residues. The CDR3 here is CASSPGDSNQPQHF. The CDR3, as DNA: TGTGCCAGCTCACCAGGGGACAGCAATCAGCCCCAGCATTTT.

J is TRBJ2-3 and V is TRBV7-3, with 8 nucleotides matching TRBD2. V shed 4 bases and J 1 base; nucleotides not matched to a gene: 4. This CDR3 has 15 residues. Germline assignment: CDR1 SGHTA and CDR2 FQGTGA. CDR3 residues: CASSSSGGGTDTQYF. The CDR3 DNA sequence: TGTGCCAGCAGCTCCTCGGGGGGGGGCACAGATACGCAGTATTTT.

This clone has just a few counts. J is TRBJ2-1 and V is TRBV4-3, with 10 nucleotides matching TRBD2. CDR1 is LGHNA and CDR2 is YSLEER in the germline V gene. The ends lost 0 bases at V and 4 bases at J; junction bases unmatched: 9. The CDR3 loop spans 18 amino acids. CDR3 in DNA: TGCGCCAGCAGCCAAGATCCCCTTAGCGGGAGGATTTACAATGAGCAGTTCTTC. It translates to CASSQDPLSGRIYNEQFF.

This chain uses TRBV6-5 with TRBJ2-2; 7 nucleotides align to TRBD2. In germline, CDR1 is MNHEY, CDR2 SVGAGI. This CDR3 contains 16 residues. V lost 0 bases and J lost 4; bases outside the gene matches: 5. The CDR3 sequence is CASSYSGGEGTGELFF. As DNA, the CDR3 is TGTGCCAGCAGTTACTCGGGCGGGGAGGGCACCGGGGAGCTGTTTTTT.

This chain joins TRBV5-8 and TRBJ1-2; D is unresolved. This CDR3 has 13 amino acids. The V and J ends lost 4 bases and 2 bases respectively, with 9 bases between them. The germline CDR1 and CDR2 sequences are SGHTS and YDEGEE. The chain's CDR3 is CASSPRANYGYTF. In DNA, the CDR3 is TGTGCCAGCAGCCCCCGGGCCAACTATGGCTACACCTTC.

This chain links TRBV4-1 with TRBJ1-5; D gene ambiguous. The V end was cut by 4 bases, the J end by 2 bases, with 12 bases between. Germline V gene data show CDR1 as MGHRA and CDR2 as YSYEKL. This CDR3 is 15 amino acids long. The CDR3 DNA follows: TGCGCCAGCAGCCCCCAAGTGTTGGGCAATCAGCCCCAGCATTTT. Translation gives CASSPQVLGNQPQHF.

With regard to this clone: The germline gene is not matched at one end of the junction; a read error may be the cause. The V gene is TRBV9, the J gene TRBJ2-1, with 8 bases matching TRBD2. In germline, CDR1 is SGDLS, CDR2 YYNGEE. This CDR3 is built from 16 residues. CDR3 loop: CASSVAVAGSYNGQFF. CDR3 nucleotides: TGTGCCAGCAGCGTAGCGGTAGCGGGATCCTACAATGGGCAGTTCTTC.

This chain links TRBV7-3 with TRBJ2-3; D perhaps matches TRBD2 (6 bases). Germline CDR1 reads SGHTA; CDR2 reads FQGTGA. The germline V and J ends were trimmed by 5 bases and 4 bases, with 10 bases remaining between them. CDR3 length equals 13 residues. The chain's CDR3 is CASSTGLPDTQYF. The CDR3 region has the DNA TGTGCCAGCAGCACGGGACTCCCAGATACGCAGTATTTT.

The gene calls are TRBV9 and TRBJ2-2, with 7 bases lining up with TRBD1. The CDR3 has 18 amino acids. Germline V gene sequence: CDR1 SGDLS, CDR2 YYNGEE. Trimming took 1 base from V and 0 from J; bases not matched to a gene: 9. The CDR3 protein is CASSVPSGTAANTGELFF. CDR3 DNA: TGTGCCAGCAGCGTACCATCCGGGACAGCCGCGAACACCGGGGAGCTGTTTTTT.

The V and J genes are TRBV2 and TRBJ2-1; TRBD2 aligns across 9 bases. J was trimmed by 3 bases and V by 6 bases; bases with no gene match: 9. The CDR3 runs 16 residues. Germline values: CDR1 SNHLY, CDR2 FYNNEI. The CDR3 sequence is CASSGSGTSNYNEQFF. In DNA form, the CDR3 reads TGTGCCAGCAGCGGTTCCGGGACTAGCAACTACAATGAGCAGTTCTTC.

This CDR3 reads CASSPGLAGVLTGELFF. In DNA form, the CDR3 reads TGTGCCAGCAGCCCGGGACTAGCGGGAGTCCTAACCGGGGAGCTGTTTTTT. V is TRBV5-8 and J is TRBJ2-2; 14 bases align to TRBD2. Germline CDR1 and CDR2: SGHTS and YDEGEE. The CDR3 is 17 amino acids. V was clipped by 4 bases and J by 5 bases; unmatched bases: 7.

The J gene is TRBJ2-7, the V gene TRBV6-6; 10 nucleotides match TRBD2. The CDR3 is 16 residues long. CDR1 and CDR2 from the germline V gene are MNHNY and SVGAGI (reference sequence). With 7 bases clipped from V and 2 bases from J, the junction kept 11 bases outside the gene matches. CDR3 DNA: TGTGCCAGCAAACCACTAGCGGGGACGACCACCTACGAGCAGTACTTC. This encodes CASKPLAGTTTYEQYF.

The chain combines TRBV6-5 with TRBJ2-7; a weak D match, TRBD1 (6 bases). With 2 bases removed from V and 0 bases from J, the gap between germline ends came to 8 bases. Per germline, CDR1 MNHEY and CDR2 SVGAGI. The CDR3 spans 14 residues. The CDR3 nucleotides are TGTGCCAGCAGTTACAGGGGGACCTCCTACGAGCAGTACTTC. It specifies CASSYRGTSYEQYF.

The gene calls are TRBV27 and TRBJ1-5; D gene ambiguous. With 8 bases removed from V and 4 bases from J, the gap between germline ends came to 9 bases. CDR3 length equals 12 residues. The germline V gene has CDR1 MNHEY and CDR2 SMNVEV (reference sequence). The CDR3 DNA sequence: TGTGCCAGCGCGGTTGCAAATCAGCCCCAGCATTTT. This gives the protein CASAVANQPQHF.

This sequence joins TRBV4-3 and TRBJ2-7, with D tentatively TRBD1 or TRBD2 (5 bases each). V was cut by 0 bases and J by 5 bases, with 14 bases left in between. This CDR3 has 15 residues. Per germline, CDR1 LGHNA and CDR2 YSLEER. The CDR3 here is CASSQDGGIQNEQYF. The CDR3 DNA sequence: TGCGCCAGCAGCCAAGATGGGGGTATCCAAAACGAGCAGTACTTC.

The chain carries TRBV5-1 and TRBJ1-1; D ambiguous. Germline V gene lookup returns CDR1 SGHRS and CDR2 YFSETQ. V lost 1 base, J lost 1 base, and 5 bases lay in between. CDR3 length equals 13 residues. The CDR3 reads CASSLKGNTEAFF. CDR3 bases: TGCGCCAGCAGCTTGAAGGGGAACACTGAAGCTTTCTTT.

The rearrangement links TRBV9 to TRBJ1-4; TRBD1 matches at 9 bases. Germline V CDR1 and CDR2: SGDLS, YYNGEE. This CDR3 has 13 residues. V trimming: 7 bases; J trimming: 8 bases; junction bases outside the gene matches: 6. The CDR3, as DNA: TGTGCCAGCGCGGGACAGGGTCTAGAAAAACTGTTTTTT. As protein: CASAGQGLEKLFF.

This clone has a single count. The V call is TRBV2, the J call TRBJ2-7; tentative D call: TRBD2 (5 bases). V lost 7 bases, J lost 2 bases, and 18 bases lay in between. CDR1 is SNHLY, CDR2 FYNNEI, per germline. This CDR3 comprises 15 residues. The CDR3 sequence: CASIPRDLSPYEQYF. CDR3 coding DNA: TGTGCCAGCATCCCCCGGGATCTCTCGCCCTACGAGCAGTACTTC.

The V gene is TRBV7-8, the J gene TRBJ2-5, with 13 bases fitting TRBD2. The germline CDR1 and CDR2 sequences are SGHVS and FQNEAQ. The V gene end was trimmed by 5 bases and the J gene end by 5 bases; junction bases not matched to a gene: 8. This CDR3 has 16 residues. The CDR3 DNA reads as TGTGCCAGCAGCCCAGGACTAGCGGGGGCCGTGGAGACCCAGTACTTC. This sequence encodes CASSPGLAGAVETQYF. The full variable domain, rest sourced from reference TRBV7-8 and TRBJ2-5, is GAGVSQSPRYKVAKRGQDVALRCDPISGHVSLFWYQQALGQGPEFLTYFQNEAQLDKSGLPSDRFFAERPEGSVSTLKIQRTQQEDSAVYLCASSPGLAGAVETQYFGPGTRLLVL.

The rearrangement links TRBV27 to TRBJ2-7, with D possibly TRBD2 on 7 matching bases. V lost 8 bases and J lost 6, with 14 bases in between. This CDR3 has 12 amino acids. Germline values: CDR1 MNHEY, CDR2 SMNVEV (reference sequence). CDR3 in DNA: TGTGCCAGCGGAAGGGGGAGGGGCGAGCAGTACTTC. Its translation: CASGRGRGEQYF.

Here the CDR3 reads CASSYDRLGHEQYF. The CDR3 nucleotides read TGTGCCAGCAGCTACGACAGGTTAGGCCACGAGCAGTACTTC. The chain links TRBV9 to TRBJ2-7; D is possibly TRBD1 (6 bases). This CDR3 spans 14 amino acids. Deletions cut 4 bases from V and 5 bases from J, with 16 bases between. The germline gives CDR1 SGDLS, CDR2 YYNGEE.